A single sample gave rise to the 23 T cell receptor beta chains below, sequenced in a study of cytomegalovirus exposure and HLA in healthy donors. Amplification used 60 Vbeta primers and 13 Jbeta primers. Data came from immunoSEQ multiplex PCR; TCRdb stores just in-frame clones and leaves some out. Of some 180,000 clones in the sample, around 80% are singletons; the top ten hold 1.1% to 1.5%. Sequences were obtained from PBMCs. The receptors derive from a girl aged 5 to 17 in good health and CMV-seropositive.

This chain links TRBV6-1 with TRBJ1-2; no firm D call. Per the germline V gene, CDR1 is MNHNS and CDR2 is SASEGT. V was pared by 0 bases and J by 1 base, with 12 bases between. This CDR3 is built from 16 residues. The CDR3: CASSEARKIHNYGYTF. CDR3 sequence (DNA): TGTGCCAGCAGTGAAGCTCGCAAGATACATAACTATGGCTACACCTTC.

This clone was picked up one time. This chain joins TRBV7-8 and TRBJ2-7; D ambiguous. Germline loops: CDR1 SGHVS, CDR2 FQNEAQ. The CDR3 is 14 amino acids. Trimming stripped 1 base from V and 0 bases from J, with 7 bases between. The CDR3 bases are TGTGCCAGCAGCTTAGTAGAGGACTCCTACGAGCAGTACTTC. As protein: CASSLVEDSYEQYF.

The rearrangement joins TRBV6-5 to TRBJ2-1; D is possibly TRBD1 (5 bases). The CDR3 contains 15 residues. Trimming left V 0 bases short and J 2 bases short, with 8 bases between. The germline V gene has CDR1 MNHEY and CDR2 SVGAGI. CDR3 sequence reads: CASSYSAGTYNEQFF. DNA for the CDR3: TGTGCCAGCAGTTACTCCGCAGGGACCTACAATGAGCAGTTCTTC.

This chain connects TRBV13 to TRBJ1-2, with 7 bases aligning to TRBD1. The length of the CDR3 is 14 residues. The V segment lost 5 bases and the J segment 8 bases; nucleotides outside the gene matches: 11. CDR1 PRHDT and CDR2 FYEKMQ come from the germline V gene (reference sequence). DNA for the CDR3: TGTGCCAGCAGCATTACAGGGGCCTTGGGGGGCTACACCTTC. This encodes CASSITGALGGYTF.

V gene TRBV11-2 combines with J gene TRBJ2-5; D not resolved. The V and J ends lost 3 bases and 5 bases respectively, with 7 bases between them. The CDR3 extends over 12 amino acids. Germline V gives CDR1 SGHAT, CDR2 FQNNGV. The CDR3 protein is CASSFDLETQYF. CDR3 nucleotide sequence: TGTGCCAGCAGCTTCGACTTGGAGACCCAGTACTTC.

CDR3 sequence: CASRRTGYGYGYTF. CDR3 nucleotide sequence: TGTGCCAGCAGGCGTACAGGGTACGGCTATGGCTACACCTTC. J is TRBJ1-2 and V is TRBV6-5, with TRBD1 as a possible D gene (6 bases). Germline values: CDR1 MNHEY, CDR2 SVGAGI. The ends were cut back, 6 bases at V and 4 bases at J, with 15 bases in the middle. There are 14 residues in the CDR3.

CDR3 amino acids: CASSEKGRGGVYEQYF. In nucleotides, the CDR3 is TGTGCCAGCAGTGAAAAGGGGCGAGGGGGGGTTTACGAGCAGTACTTC. The chain links TRBV2 to TRBJ2-7; TRBD2 might be the D (7 bases). Germline V gene data show CDR1 as SNHLY and CDR2 as FYNNEI. The CDR3 sequence is 16 residues long. Between the trimmed V and J ends, which lost 2 bases and 4 bases, there was a span of 18 bases. Based on the CDR3 plus reference TRBV2 and TRBJ2-7, the full variable domain is EPEVTQTPSHQVTQMGQEVILRCVPISNHLYFYWYRQILGQKVEFLVSFYNNEISEKSEIFDDQFSVERPDGSNFTLKIRSTKLEDSAMYFCASSEKGRGGVYEQYFGPGTRLTVT.

The CDR3, as DNA: TGTGCCAGCAGCACCGGAGAGGGCTATGGCTACACCTTC. It specifies CASSTGEGYGYTF. The chain employs TRBV6-4 and TRBJ1-2; no firm D call. The CDR3 spans 13 residues. Germline CDR1 MRHNA, CDR2 SNTAGT. Trimming cost V 6 bases and J 4 bases, with 12 bases left between them.

V usage is TRBV18 and J usage is TRBJ1-1, with TRBD1 matching 9 bases. Trimming cost V 1 base and J 1 base; bases outside gene matches: 10. The CDR3 loop spans 18 amino acids. From germline, CDR1 is KGHSH and CDR2 LQKENI. CDR3 coding DNA: TGTGCCAGCTCACCACAGAGGGGACAGGGCGGATGGAACACTGAAGCTTTCTTT. Translating it yields CASSPQRGQGGWNTEAFF.

This clone has just one count. The rearrangement joins TRBV5-1 to TRBJ2-3, with D perhaps matching TRBD2 (5 bases). This CDR3 is 15 amino acids long. V was shortened by 4 bases and J by 0 bases, with 12 bases between the two germline ends. Germline assignment: CDR1 SGHRS and CDR2 YFSETQ. The CDR3 DNA follows: TGCGCCAGCAGCGGCGGACTGAAGAGCACAGATACGCAGTATTTT. Its translation is CASSGGLKSTDTQYF.

The rearrangement uses TRBV6-5 and TRBJ1-5; weak D call: TRBD1 (5 bases). This CDR3 spans 14 amino acids. Trimming left V 6 bases short and J 0 bases short, with 9 bases between. In germline, CDR1 is MNHEY, CDR2 SVGAGI. CDR3 nucleotides: TGTGCCAGCAGGCAGGGTTTTAGCAATCAGCCCCAGCATTTT. Protein product: CASRQGFSNQPQHF.

The CDR3 nucleotides are TGTGCCAGCAGCCACCTGACAGGAACCTACGAGCAGTACTTC. Translating gives CASSHLTGTYEQYF. The chain joins TRBV5-6 to TRBJ2-7, with D tentatively TRBD1 (6 bases). Germline assignment: CDR1 SGHDT and CDR2 YYEEEE. Trimming shortened V by 4 bases and J by 2 bases, and 13 bases separated the two germline ends. CDR3 size: 14 residues.

The gene calls are TRBV6-5 and TRBJ2-5; D might be TRBD2 (6 bases). CDR1 is MNHEY and CDR2 is SVGAGI in the germline V gene. V was pared by 6 bases and J by 5 bases, with 16 bases between. This CDR3 has 14 residues. The CDR3 protein is CASRPGLTGETQYF. The CDR3, as DNA: TGTGCCAGCAGGCCGGGACTGACGGGGGAGACCCAGTACTTC.

V gene TRBV11-2 combines with J gene TRBJ2-7; D gene ambiguous. CDR3 length equals 14 residues. Per the germline V gene, CDR1 is SGHAT and CDR2 is FQNNGV. The ends were cut back, 4 bases at V and 1 base at J, with 11 bases in the middle. CDR3 sequence: CASSYKPKSYEQYF. Here the CDR3 DNA reads TGTGCCAGCAGCTATAAGCCCAAGTCCTACGAGCAGTACTTC. The entire variable domain, with the rest obtained from reference TRBV11-2 and TRBJ2-7, is as follows: EAGVAQSPRYKIIEKRQSVAFWCNPISGHATLYWYQQILGQGPKLLIQFQNNGVVDDSQLPKDRFSAERLKGVDSTLKIQPAKLEDSAVYLCASSYKPKSYEQYFGPGTRLTVT.

Remarks on this clone: As the CDR3 is not closed by the conserved phenylalanine or tryptophan, this likely results from a read error. V gene TRBV6-1 combines with J gene TRBJ1-2; TRBD1 agrees at 7 bases. Germline V gives CDR1 MNHNS, CDR2 SASEGT. CDR3 size: 14 residues. Losses at the gene ends were 4 bases for V and 4 bases for J; bases not matched to a gene: 6. CDR3 in amino acids: CASSVTGAPYGYTL. CDR3 DNA: TGTGCCAGCAGTGTAACAGGGGCTCCCTATGGCTACACCCTC.

The chain recombines TRBV9 with TRBJ2-1, with 8 bases identical to TRBD2. The CDR3 runs to 15 residues. V was clipped by 4 bases and J by 1 base; unmatched bases: 4. From germline, CDR1 is SGDLS and CDR2 YYNGEE. CDR3 bases: TGTGCCAGCAGCACCGGGACTAGATCCTACAATGAGCAGTTCTTC. Translating it yields CASSTGTRSYNEQFF.

The chain has TRBV5-1 and TRBJ2-7; D might be TRBD2 (5 bases). V lost 1 base, J lost 6 bases, and 11 bases lay in between. This CDR3 has 13 residues. CDR1 and CDR2 from the germline V gene are SGHRS and YFSETQ. The CDR3, as DNA: TGCGCCAGCAGCTTGTGGGAGAGGAGCGAGCAGTACTTC. Residues: CASSLWERSEQYF.

The chain is built from TRBV5-4 and TRBJ2-7; no clear D. This CDR3 comprises 14 residues. Per germline, CDR1 SGHNT and CDR2 YYREEE (reference sequence). The CDR3 DNA reads as TGTGCTTCACTGGAGTTCCCTGCGGCCTACGAGCAGTACTTC. This encodes CASLEFPAAYEQYF.

The rearrangement uses TRBV7-8 and TRBJ1-1, with a possible D match to TRBD1 (5 bases). This CDR3 is built from 15 residues. The germline gives CDR1 SGHVS, CDR2 FQNEAQ. With 5 bases removed from V and 1 base from J, the gap between germline ends came to 14 bases. The CDR3 reads CASSLGWGANTEAFF. The CDR3 DNA reads TGTGCCAGCAGCCTTGGTTGGGGCGCGAACACTGAAGCTTTCTTT.

The CDR3 sequence: CASSESLAGGRETQYF. CDR3 in DNA: TGCGCCAGCAGTGAGTCGTTAGCGGGAGGGCGTGAGACCCAGTACTTC. This chain joins TRBV10-1 and TRBJ2-5; TRBD2 matches at 11 bases. The germline V gene has CDR1 WNHNN and CDR2 SYGVQD (reference sequence). J lost 5 bases, V lost 0 bases, and 5 bases had no gene match. The CDR3 covers 16 residues.

The chain uses TRBV7-6 and TRBJ1-4; 8 nucleotides align to TRBD1. After removal of 5 bases from V and 5 bases from J, the junction contained 4 bases not matched to a gene. The V gene's germline CDR1 is SGHVS and CDR2 FNYEAQ. This CDR3 region has 14 residues. In nucleotides, the CDR3 is TGTGCCAGCAGCCTAAGACAGGGGAATGAAAAACTGTTTTTT. The encoded protein is CASSLRQGNEKLFF.

This clone was counted a single time. The gene calls are TRBV5-1 and TRBJ2-1; TRBD2 might be the D (6 bases). The CDR3 contains 16 residues. Trimming pared 0 bases from V and 1 base from J, leaving 11 bases between. Germline CDR1 and CDR2: SGHRS and YFSETQ. This chain's CDR3 is CASSLGARGSYNEQFF. The CDR3 coding sequence is TGCGCCAGCAGCTTGGGGGCTCGGGGGTCCTACAATGAGCAGTTCTTC. The whole variable domain, remainder taken from reference TRBV5-1 and TRBJ2-1, is KAGVTQTPRYLIKTRGQQVTLSCSPISGHRSVSWYQQTPGQGLQFLFEYFSETQRNKGNFPGRFSGRQFSNSRSEMNVSTLELGDSALYLCASSLGARGSYNEQFFGPGTRLTVL.

The genes are TRBV10-2 and TRBJ2-7, with TRBD2 as a possible D gene (6 bases). Germline V CDR1 and CDR2: WSHSY, SAAADI. V was cut by 0 bases and J by 1 base, with 13 bases left in between. This CDR3 is built from 16 residues. As DNA, the CDR3 is TGCGCCAGCAGTGAGTCTCGGGGGATCCGTTCCTACGAGCAGTACTTC. This gives the protein CASSESRGIRSYEQYF.